The T cell receptor beta chain under discussion was sequenced for a study of blood T cells in healthy people across ages (dated by TCRdb to between 2014 and 2017). Regarding the research as a whole: In model experiments, roughly one uniquely barcoded TCR beta cDNA molecule per two T cells was captured by template switching. The study measured age-related changes in TCR beta repertoire diversity using deep sequencing normalized with unique cDNA molecular identifiers. The donors were split into four age groups: young (average 16 years), middle-aged (about 40), aged (roughly 60) and long-lived (over 75). To avoid experimental bias, donors of different ages were spread randomly across the sequencing lanes. Using the same blood draw, the study looked at two additional independent replicas of 1 million unique cDNA reads for two donors, one aged 18 to 30 and the other aged 80 or older.

Donors were about 36 systemically healthy Caucasian individuals from Russia aged roughly 6 to 100 years. Each donor gave roughly 9 milliliters of peripheral blood, drawn into EDTA-treated Vacutainer tubes. PBMCs were isolated by Ficoll-Paque density-gradient centrifugation, with at least 7 million obtained per sample. Total RNA was extracted from PBMCs with Trizol reagent, with at least 5.5 micrograms obtained per sample. Naive CD45RAhigh/CD27high T cell percentages were measured by flow cytometry on a PBMC aliquot from every donor. Summary of the overall study and its limitations: The long-lived group showed more naive CD4+ T cells, fewer expanded clones and increased TCR diversity than the aged group, suggesting age selection. Observed TCR beta diversity per million T cells fell roughly linearly with age, and a significant reduction was already apparent by age roughly 40. Estimates of total diversity based on one million sequenced T cells were considered lower bounds and underestimates. There was a strong correlation between observed TCR beta diversity and the percentage of naive T cells measured by flow cytometry. Because the CMV infection status of the donors was unknown, age-related changes in expanded clonotypes may potentially have been confounded. Conclusive comparison of naive and antigen-experienced compartments was prevented by the profiling of bulk unsorted PBMCs.

As to this clonotype: Its binding antigen is unknown. No per-base quality is available; no much larger clone lies one base away.

Library preparation was by 5' RACE. A second PCR of roughly 7 to 12 cycles was performed with a sample-barcoded 5' primer and a J-beta primer mix. Each TCR beta cDNA molecule received a unique molecular identifier from a template-switch 5' adaptor carrying 12 random nucleotides. Each sample yielded at least 2.5 million CDR3-containing paired-end reads. All of the RNA was converted into first-strand cDNA using the Mint cDNA synthesis kit, with a TRBC-specific oligonucleotide serving as the primer. Following uracil-DNA glycosylase treatment, a first 18-cycle PCR with universal primers M1SS and BC2_uni_R was performed on all cDNA. In the paper's pipeline: For normalization, 1 million high-quality reads, each with a distinct molecular identifier, were randomly selected from each sample. Reads with shared molecular identifiers were discarded instead of being binned into consensus sequences. CDR3 identification, clonotype clustering and error correction used MiTCR with a Q25 quality threshold and the strictest error-elimination algorithm. A nonparametric unseen species model using Euler transformation provided a lower-bound estimate of total TCR beta diversity. In TCRdb, the public reads were trimmed at Q25 with fastp and aligned with MiXCR, with productive beta chains retained. Each entry merges the rows of one CDR3 protein and shows their most common DNA and genes. The V and J calls shown here were made by TCRdb, not taken from the authors' results. The sample table records around 2 million distinct CDR3 sequences; about 39% of these occur just once. The top ten hold 20% to 25% of the sample.

Taken from the germline V gene (reference sequence), the CDR1 and CDR2 loops are DFQATT and SNEGSKA. Ends trimmed: V by 6 bases, J by 3 bases; bases unmatched to a gene: 13. The CDR3 measures 17 amino acids from cysteine to phenylalanine. Just CDR3 DNA is preserved here, 51 bases in frame from base 1. The rearranged segments are TRBV20-1 and TRBJ2-7, and 14 bases in between align with TRBD2. The origin of this receptor is a human donor in good health. Input material: blood. The nucleotides read TGCAGTGCCCTCTCCCTGACTAGCGGGGGGGCCTTCTACGAGCAGTACTTC. Translated, it gives CSALSLTSGGAFYEQYF.